This T cell receptor (beta chain) was sequenced in a study of molecular identifiers for immune sequencing clone quantification. Broader study findings: One cell's worth of spiked Jurkat TCR RNA was reportedly detectable among 970,000 or so naive cells.

Germline V gene lookup returns CDR1 SEHNR and CDR2 FQNEAQ (reference sequence). CDR3 length: 15 residues. Trimming took off 6 bases at V and 8 bases at J, with 17 bases between the two ends. At least ten counts were recorded for this clonotype. Its cognate antigen is unknown. TCRdb itself ran the PCR reads through MiXCR, one entry per CDR3 protein. The profile shows about 63,000 distinct CDR3 sequences, under 20% of them singletons. The sequenced material came from naive CD8+ T cells from blood, with Jurkat cell RNA spiked in. Subset in this sample: FACS-sorted CD8+CD4-CCR7+CD45RA+ naive T cells. The chain combines TRBV7-9 with TRBJ1-6, with D unclear. The origin of this receptor is a human donor in good health. Some libraries in this study had Jurkat cell RNA spiked in. The CDR3 DNA sequence: TGTGCCAGCAGACCCTTGGTCCCCCCCCATTCACCCCTCCACTTT. Protein product: CASRPLVPPHSPLHF.